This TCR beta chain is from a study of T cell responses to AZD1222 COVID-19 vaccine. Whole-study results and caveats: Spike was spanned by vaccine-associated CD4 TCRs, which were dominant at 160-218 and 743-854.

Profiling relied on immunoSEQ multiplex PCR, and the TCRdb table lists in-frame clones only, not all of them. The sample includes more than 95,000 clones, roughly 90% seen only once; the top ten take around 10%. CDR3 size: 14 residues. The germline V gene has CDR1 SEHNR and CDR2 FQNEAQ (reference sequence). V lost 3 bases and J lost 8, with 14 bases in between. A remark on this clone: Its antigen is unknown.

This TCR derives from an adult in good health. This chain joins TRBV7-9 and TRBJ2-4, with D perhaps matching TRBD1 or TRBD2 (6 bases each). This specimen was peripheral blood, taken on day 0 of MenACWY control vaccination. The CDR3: CASSLIGGMDIQYF. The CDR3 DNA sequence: TGTGCCAGCAGCTTGATCGGGGGCATGGACATTCAGTACTTC.